There are many counts of the clone carrying this TCR beta chain. Every TCR cDNA molecule bore its own unique molecular identifier. From the 5' RACE reads, TCRdb called clonotypes with MiXCR, one entry per CDR3 protein. Among roughly 26,000 distinct CDR3 sequences listed, roughly 6% were seen once. This sample was included in a study of spatial heterogeneity in lung cancer. Study-wide background: PBMC collected at follow-up were sequenced when available, a median of roughly two years after resection. Alpha-chain detections were consistently fewer than beta-chain detections among the sequences. More than eight raw reads, on average, carried each unique TCR and UMI combination.

Time point in this sample: blood at routine non-recurrence follow-up after resection. Researchers sequenced whole RNA taken from tumor, nontumor lung or frozen PBMC without sorting. Sequenced material: PBMCs, taken at follow-up. The TCR sequence derives from a male donor with early-stage non-small cell lung cancer.

The CDR3 protein is CASSQQGALYNEQFF. In DNA, the CDR3 is TGTGCCAGCAGCCAACAGGGGGCTCTCTACAATGAGCAGTTCTTC. The chain couples TRBV7-3 to TRBJ2-1; 9 bases fit TRBD1. The germline gives CDR1 SGHTA, CDR2 FQGTGA. CDR3 length: 15 amino acids. The junction had 5 bases not matched to a gene; V was cut back by 5 bases and J by 3 bases. The full variable domain, rest sourced from reference TRBV7-3 and TRBJ2-1, is GAGVSQTPSNKVTEKGKYVELRCDPISGHTALYWYRQSLGQGPEFLIYFQGTGAADDSGLPNDRFFAVRPEGSVSTLKIQRTERGDSAVYLCASSQQGALYNEQFFGPGTRLTVL.